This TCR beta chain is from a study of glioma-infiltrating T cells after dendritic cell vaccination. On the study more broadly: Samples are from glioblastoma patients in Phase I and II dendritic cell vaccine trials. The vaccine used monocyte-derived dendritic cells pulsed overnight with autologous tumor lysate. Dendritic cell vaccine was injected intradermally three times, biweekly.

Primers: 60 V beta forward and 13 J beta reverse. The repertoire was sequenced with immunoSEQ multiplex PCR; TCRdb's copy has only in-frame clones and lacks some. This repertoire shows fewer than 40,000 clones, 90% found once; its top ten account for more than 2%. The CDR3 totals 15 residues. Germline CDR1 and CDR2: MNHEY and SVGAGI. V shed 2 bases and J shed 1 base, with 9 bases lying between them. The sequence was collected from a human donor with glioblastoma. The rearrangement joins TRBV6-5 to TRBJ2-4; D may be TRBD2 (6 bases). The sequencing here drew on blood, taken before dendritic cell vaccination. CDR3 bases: TGTGCCAGCAGTTACACTACTAGCGCCAAAAACATTCAGTACTTC. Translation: CASSYTTSAKNIQYF.